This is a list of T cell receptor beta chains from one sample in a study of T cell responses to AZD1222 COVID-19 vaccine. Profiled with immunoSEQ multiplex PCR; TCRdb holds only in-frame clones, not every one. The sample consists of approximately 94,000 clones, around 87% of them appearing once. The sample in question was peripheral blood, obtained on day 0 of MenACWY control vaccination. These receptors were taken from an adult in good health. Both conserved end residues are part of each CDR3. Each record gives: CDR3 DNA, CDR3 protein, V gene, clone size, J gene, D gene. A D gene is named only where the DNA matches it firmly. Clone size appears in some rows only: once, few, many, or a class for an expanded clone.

TGTGCCACCCACCCCTTAGCGGGGAACACTGAAGCTTTCTTT | CATHPLAGNTEAFF | TRBV10-3 | NA | TRBJ1-1 | NA
TGTGCCAGTCGACCCCGACTAGCTCAGCAATACGAGCAGTACTTC | CASRPRLAQQYEQYF | TRBV28 | NA | TRBJ2-7 | TRBD2
TGCGCCAGCAGGGCGTGGACCCAGTCTGAAGCTTTCTTT | CASRAWTQSEAFF | TRBV5-1 | NA | TRBJ1-1 | NA
TGCAGCGTCGAAGGGGGGGAAAGGACTCAGTACTTC | CSVEGGERTQYF | TRBV29-1 | NA | TRBJ2-4 | NA
TGTGCCAGCAGAAAACAAGTAAACGAGCAGTACTTC | CASRKQVNEQYF | TRBV28 | NA | TRBJ2-7 | NA
TGTGCCAGCGGACCTCTAGCGGGGGTGGATACGCAGTATTTT | CASGPLAGVDTQYF | TRBV3-1/TRBV3-2 | NA | TRBJ2-3 | TRBD2
TGTGCCAGCAGCTGGGACAGGGGGAACACTGAAGCTTTCTTT | CASSWDRGNTEAFF | TRBV16 | NA | TRBJ1-1 | TRBD1
TGCAGCGTTGAGCGGGGGGCGAACACCGGGGAGCTGTTTTTT | CSVERGANTGELFF | TRBV29-1 | NA | TRBJ2-2 | TRBD2
TGCGCCAGCAGCCCTTCGGGACAGGGGGCTAGCTATGGCTACACCTTC | CASSPSGQGASYGYTF | TRBV4-1 | NA | TRBJ1-2 | TRBD1
TGTGCCAGCAGCACCGGAGGGCTCTCCAACTATGGCTACACCTTC | CASSTGGLSNYGYTF | TRBV5-4 | NA | TRBJ1-2 | NA
TGTGCCAGCAGCTCACCACCCCCGGGGGCTGAGACCCAGTACTTC | CASSSPPPGAETQYF | TRBV9 | few | TRBJ2-5 | NA
TGTGCCAGCAGTACGGGGAGCTTCCAAGAGACCCAGTACTTC | CASSTGSFQETQYF | TRBV6-5 | NA | TRBJ2-5 | NA
TGTGCCAGCAGCCCCCTAATAGGCAGCTTCTATGGCTACACCTTC | CASSPLIGSFYGYTF | TRBV3-1/TRBV3-2 | NA | TRBJ1-2 | NA
TGTGCCAGCAGCTTAGATCCCTCAGGAGGGTATGGCTACACCTTC | CASSLDPSGGYGYTF | TRBV11-2 | few | TRBJ1-2 | NA
TGTGCCAGCAGCACCGGGAGGAGCTCCTACAATGAGCAGTTCTTC | CASSTGRSSYNEQFF | TRBV11-3 | once | TRBJ2-1 | TRBD2
TGTGCCAGCAGTTTGACCCCGTGGAATGAGCAGTTCTTC | CASSLTPWNEQFF | TRBV12-3/TRBV12-4 | NA | TRBJ2-1 | NA
TGTGCCAGCAGCTTAGATCCGGGACAGGGGTTCAACGAGCAGTACTTC | CASSLDPGQGFNEQYF | TRBV11-2 | NA | TRBJ2-7 | TRBD1
TGTGCCAGCAGCTTAATCGCAGAGGAAGCTTTCTTT | CASSLIAEEAFF | TRBV7-9 | NA | TRBJ1-1 | NA
TGTGCCAGCAGCCCGATGGGACAGAACTTATACTACGAGCAGTACTTC | CASSPMGQNLYYEQYF | TRBV3-1/TRBV3-2 | NA | TRBJ2-7 | TRBD1
TGTGCCAGTAGTATTCAGCGCGGTCCTAACTATGGCTACACCTTC | CASSIQRGPNYGYTF | TRBV19 | NA | TRBJ1-2 | NA
TGCGCCAGCAGCTTCTTGGGCCCGCGTAATGAAAAACTGTTTTTT | CASSFLGPRNEKLFF | TRBV5-1 | once | TRBJ1-4 | NA
TGTGCCAGCAGCTTCGGCAGGGGGCTCAGGAATGGCTACACCTTC | CASSFGRGLRNGYTF | TRBV5-8 | NA | TRBJ1-2 | TRBD1
TGCGCCAGCAGCTCGGGACCGCTTAGCAGTAACACTGAAGCTTTCTTT | CASSSGPLSSNTEAFF | TRBV5-1 | NA | TRBJ1-1 | NA
TGTGCCAGCAGCCAGCAAAGGACAGCCGGCACCATATATTTT | CASSQQRTAGTIYF | TRBV3-1/TRBV3-2 | NA | TRBJ1-3 | NA
TGTGCCAGCAGTTATGGGACAGACGGCAATCAGCCCCAGCATTTT | CASSYGTDGNQPQHF | TRBV2 | NA | TRBJ1-5 | TRBD1
TGTGCCAGCAGTTTCGGCACAGGGGTACAAGCTTTCTTT | CASSFGTGVQAFF | TRBV6-5 | NA | TRBJ1-1 | TRBD1
TGTGCCAGCAGCCCCTCCCGGGGGTTCGATGAAAAACTGTTTTTT | CASSPSRGFDEKLFF | TRBV7-2 | NA | TRBJ1-4 | NA
TGCGCCAGCACCGGGACAGGAGTTCGAGAGACCCAGTACTTC | CASTGTGVRETQYF | TRBV10-2 | NA | TRBJ2-5 | TRBD1
TGCAGCGTCGCTGACAGACGGGACTATGGCTACACCTTC | CSVADRRDYGYTF | TRBV29-1 | NA | TRBJ1-2 | NA
TGTGCCAGCAGTGCCACTGTACAAGAGACCCAGTACTTC | CASSATVQETQYF | TRBV2 | NA | TRBJ2-5 | NA
TGCGCCAGCAGCTTGGGGGGCAGCTCCTATAATTCACCCCTCCACTTT | CASSLGGSSYNSPLHF | TRBV5-1 | NA | TRBJ1-6 | NA
TGCGCCAGCAGCCAAGATGGGGAGGGAGGGACAGATACGCAGTATTTT | CASSQDGEGGTDTQYF | TRBV4-3 | NA | TRBJ2-3 | TRBD2
TGTGCCAGCAGCTTGGAGACAGGGTGGTCCTACGAGCAGTACTTC | CASSLETGWSYEQYF | TRBV5-6 | NA | TRBJ2-7 | TRBD1
TGTGCCAGCAGCTTAGGGAGAACCGGGGAGCTGTTTTTT | CASSLGRTGELFF | TRBV11-2 | NA | TRBJ2-2 | NA
TGTGCCAGCAGCTTAGGTCAGGGTAGCTCCTATAATTCACCCCTCCACTTT | CASSLGQGSSYNSPLHF | TRBV7-2 | NA | TRBJ1-6 | NA
TGTGCCAGCAGTCAAGGTCGGGGGGGTTATGGCTACACCTTC | CASSQGRGGYGYTF | TRBV28 | NA | TRBJ1-2 | NA
TGTGCCAGCAGCCCGCGACTAGCGGGAGGGGCTGATACGCAGTATTTT | CASSPRLAGGADTQYF | TRBV7-2 | NA | TRBJ2-3 | TRBD2
TGTGCCAGCAGCTTAGACATCTACGAGCAGTACTTC | CASSLDIYEQYF | TRBV11-2 | few | TRBJ2-7 | NA
TGTGCCAGCAGCCCAGGGACACTGAGCACAGATACGCAGTATTTT | CASSPGTLSTDTQYF | TRBV7-2 | NA | TRBJ2-3 | NA
TGTGCCAGCAGCGTGGGGTGGGCCTCGGCCGGGGAGCTGTTTTTT | CASSVGWASAGELFF | TRBV9 | few | TRBJ2-2 | NA
TGTGCCAGCAGCCAAGAAGGGATGCGCAATCAGCCCCAGCATTTT | CASSQEGMRNQPQHF | TRBV4-2 | NA | TRBJ1-5 | NA
TGTGCCACCCTGACAGGAGACTCCTATGGCTACACCTTC | CATLTGDSYGYTF | TRBV6-5 | NA | TRBJ1-2 | NA
TGTGCCAGCAGCGTTAGACAGGCATACACCGGGGAGCTGTTTTTT | CASSVRQAYTGELFF | TRBV9 | NA | TRBJ2-2 | NA
TGTGCCAGCAGCCAAGATGAGGTGGGGGAGCAGTACTTC | CASSQDEVGEQYF | TRBV3-1/TRBV3-2 | NA | TRBJ2-7 | NA
TGTGCCATCACCCAAAGGGAGGGCACTGAAGCTTTCTTT | CAITQREGTEAFF | TRBV10-3 | NA | TRBJ1-1 | NA
TGCGCCAGCAGCAACGGACTAGGGGAAGGGGATACGCAGTATTTT | CASSNGLGEGDTQYF | TRBV5-1 | NA | TRBJ2-3 | TRBD2
TGTGCCAGCAGTGATTTTTTGGGTCAGTCGGGAGGGTTGAACACTGAAGCTTTCTTT | CASSDFLGQSGGLNTEAFF | TRBV6-1 | NA | TRBJ1-1 | NA
TGTGCCACCAGTGCACCTGGACAGGGAATCTACGAGCAGTACTTC | CATSAPGQGIYEQYF | TRBV24-1 | NA | TRBJ2-7 | TRBD1
TGTGCCAGCAGCTCCGGACTAGCGGGAGGCACAGATACGCAGTATTTT | CASSSGLAGGTDTQYF | TRBV11-2 | NA | TRBJ2-3 | TRBD2
TGTGCCAGCAGCCAAAAGGGTTACGGAGAGACCCAGTACTTC | CASSQKGYGETQYF | TRBV14 | NA | TRBJ2-5 | NA
TGTGCCAGTTCCAGGGACGGACGGTCTGAAAAACTGTTTTTT | CASSRDGRSEKLFF | TRBV5-4 | NA | TRBJ1-4 | NA
TGTGCCAGCAGAAATGGGGGGCGGTGGGAGACCCAGTACTTC | CASRNGGRWETQYF | TRBV2 | few | TRBJ2-5 | NA